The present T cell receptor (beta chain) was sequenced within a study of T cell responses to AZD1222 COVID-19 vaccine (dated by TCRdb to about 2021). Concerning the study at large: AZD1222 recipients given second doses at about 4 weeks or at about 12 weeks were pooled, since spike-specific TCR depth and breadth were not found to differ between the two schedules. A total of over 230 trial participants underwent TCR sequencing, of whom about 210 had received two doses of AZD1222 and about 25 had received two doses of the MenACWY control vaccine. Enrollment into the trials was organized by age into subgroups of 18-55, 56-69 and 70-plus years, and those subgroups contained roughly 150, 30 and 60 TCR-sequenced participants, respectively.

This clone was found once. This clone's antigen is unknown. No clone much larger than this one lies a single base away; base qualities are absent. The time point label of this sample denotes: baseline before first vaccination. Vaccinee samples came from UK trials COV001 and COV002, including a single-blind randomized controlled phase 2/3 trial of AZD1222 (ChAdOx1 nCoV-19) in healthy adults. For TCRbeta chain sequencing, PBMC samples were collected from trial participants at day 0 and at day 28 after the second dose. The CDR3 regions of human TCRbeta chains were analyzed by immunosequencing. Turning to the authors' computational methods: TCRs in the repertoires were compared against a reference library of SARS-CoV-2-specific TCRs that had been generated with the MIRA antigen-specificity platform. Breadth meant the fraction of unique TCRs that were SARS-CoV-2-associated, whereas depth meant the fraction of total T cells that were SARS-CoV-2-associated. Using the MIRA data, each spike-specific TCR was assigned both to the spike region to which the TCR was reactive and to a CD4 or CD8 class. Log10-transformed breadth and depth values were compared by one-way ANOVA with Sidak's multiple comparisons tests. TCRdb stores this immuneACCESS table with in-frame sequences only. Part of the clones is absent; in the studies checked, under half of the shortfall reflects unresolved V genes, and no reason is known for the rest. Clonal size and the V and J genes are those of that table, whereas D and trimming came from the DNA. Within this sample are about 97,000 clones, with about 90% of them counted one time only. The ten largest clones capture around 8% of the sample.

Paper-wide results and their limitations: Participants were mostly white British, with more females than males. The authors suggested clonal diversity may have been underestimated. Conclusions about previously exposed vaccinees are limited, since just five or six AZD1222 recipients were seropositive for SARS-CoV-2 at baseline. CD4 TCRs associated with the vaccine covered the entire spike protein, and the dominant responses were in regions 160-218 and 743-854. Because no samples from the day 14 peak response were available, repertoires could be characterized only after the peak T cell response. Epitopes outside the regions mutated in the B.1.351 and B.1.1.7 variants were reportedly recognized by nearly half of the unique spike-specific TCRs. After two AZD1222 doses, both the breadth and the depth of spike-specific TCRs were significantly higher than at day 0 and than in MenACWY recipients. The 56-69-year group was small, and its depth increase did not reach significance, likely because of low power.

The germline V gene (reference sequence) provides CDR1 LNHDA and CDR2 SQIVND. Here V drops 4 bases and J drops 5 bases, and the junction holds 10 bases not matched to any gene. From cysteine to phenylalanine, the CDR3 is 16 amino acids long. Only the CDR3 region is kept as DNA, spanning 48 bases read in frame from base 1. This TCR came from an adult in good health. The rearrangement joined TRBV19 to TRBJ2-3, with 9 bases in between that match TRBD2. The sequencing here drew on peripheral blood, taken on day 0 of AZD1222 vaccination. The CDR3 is CASSNGGRAFGDTQYF. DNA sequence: TGTGCCAGTAGTAATGGCGGGAGGGCCTTTGGAGATACGCAGTATTTT.